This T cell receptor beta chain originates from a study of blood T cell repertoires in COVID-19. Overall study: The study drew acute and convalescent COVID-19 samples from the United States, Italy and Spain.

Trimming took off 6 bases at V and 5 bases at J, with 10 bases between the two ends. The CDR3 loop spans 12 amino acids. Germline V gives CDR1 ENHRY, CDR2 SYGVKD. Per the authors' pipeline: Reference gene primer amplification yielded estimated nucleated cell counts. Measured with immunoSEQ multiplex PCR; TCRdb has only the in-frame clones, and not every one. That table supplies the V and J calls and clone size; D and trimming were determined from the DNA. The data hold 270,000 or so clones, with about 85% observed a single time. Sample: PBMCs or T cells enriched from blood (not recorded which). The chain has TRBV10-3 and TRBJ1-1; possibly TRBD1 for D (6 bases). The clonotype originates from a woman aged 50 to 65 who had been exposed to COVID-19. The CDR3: CAISRTETEAFF. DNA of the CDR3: TGTGCCATCAGCAGGACAGAGACTGAAGCTTTCTTT.